The T cell receptor beta chain described here comes from a study of blood T cell repertoires in COVID-19 (dated by TCRdb to about 2020). As for the study more broadly: Samples from collaborators originated in the United States, Italy and Spain and spanned both the acute and convalescent phases of COVID-19. The samples were drawn from two sources: the first 160 participants of the ongoing ImmuneRACE study, and 1,254 subjects contributed by 6 global collaborators. The dataset comprised deeply sampled blood TCRbeta repertoires from subjects exposed to, actively infected with, or recovered from COVID-19. The repertoires were made available in a free public database intended to serve as a resource for research on the immune response to SARS-CoV-2. A de-identified subject ID, COVID-19 status, age in years and sex were almost always included in the sample metadata. The prospective study material was composed of cDNA or gDNA derived from T cells, B-cell-depleted T cells, or PBMCs. HLA class I and class II types, where available, came from metadata supplied by the sample provider rather than from assay-based typing. General study outcomes and caveats: The amount of clinical and demographic metadata varied by source and participant and was provided uncurated.

TCRbeta CDR3 regions were amplified from genomic DNA by means of the immunoSEQ Assay, a bias-controlled multiplex PCR. Processing in the source paper ran as follows. The number of nucleated cells in each sample was estimated by amplification of reference gene primers within the assay. To quantify the absolute abundance of each unique TCRbeta CDR3 rearrangement, sequence reads were collapsed and filtered. For each sample, productive Simpson clonality was calculated by taking the square root of Simpson's diversity index across productive rearrangements. TCRdb mirrors the immuneACCESS table, restricted to in-frame sequences. Some clones are absent from its copies; in checked studies, under half trace to an unresolved V gene, and the reason for the others is unknown. The V and J calls and clone size are taken from that table; D and trimming were inferred from the DNA. The sample includes roughly 220,000 clones, with about 88% observed a single time. Approximately 3% of the sample comes from the top ten.

Turning to this clone: Its cognate antigen has yet to be identified. Per-base quality was not reported, and no clone a single base away is much larger than it.

Whole blood was collected in K2EDTA tubes by collaborating institutions according to the institutions' own protocols. For TCRbeta analysis, collaborators shipped samples in one of three forms: frozen whole blood, isolated PBMCs, or DNA extracted from either of those sample types. The germline V end is reduced by 5 bases and the J end by 4 bases; junction bases left unmatched: 6. Its CDR3 holds 15 amino acids, cysteine through phenylalanine. The CDR3 DNA has 45 bases and is translated from base 1. According to the germline V gene, CDR1 reads SGHAT and CDR2 reads FQNNGV. The sample consisted of peripheral blood. The V gene is TRBV11-2 and the J gene is TRBJ2-3, and 10 bases in between align with TRBD2. The source is a man between 60 and 75 years old with acute or convalescent COVID-19. CDR3 sequence: CASSRLAGVSDTQYF. The nucleotides are TGTGCCAGCAGCCGTCTAGCGGGGGTGTCAGATACGCAGTATTTT.